This T cell receptor beta chain was recovered during a study of shared clonotypes between healthy human individuals. On the study more broadly: CD4 naive and memory got three plates each, CD8 naive two, CD8 memory one.

Germline-derived CDR1 and CDR2 are SGHAT and FQNNGV. With 4 bases clipped from V and 4 bases from J, the junction kept 6 bases outside the gene matches. The CDR3 runs 14 residues. Some clones are missing from TCRdb's copy, which holds only in-frame ones; the method was immunoSEQ multiplex PCR. The sample gives hundreds of thousands of clones, more than 70% of which show up once; about 1.8% is in the top ten. The receptor was derived from a woman in her 30s in good health. The J gene is TRBJ2-5, the V gene TRBV11-2, with 7 bases identical to TRBD1. The material sequenced was memory CD4+ T cells sorted from blood. Subset reported: CD45RA-negative fraction. The CDR3 DNA is TGTGCCAGCAGCTCCTCCGACAGGGTAGAGACCCAGTACTTC. Translated: CASSSSDRVETQYF.